This is a list of T cell receptor beta chains from one sample in a study of identifying expanded T cells in peripheral blood. Sequencing was performed with immunoSEQ multiplex PCR; in TCRdb, only in-frame clones are kept and a portion is missing. Of about 63,000 clones listed, about 85% are singletons. The sample consisted of blood. The receptors stem from a person aged 18 to 70 in good health. The CDR3 runs from the conserved cysteine through the conserved F or W. The D gene is left open where the match is weak.

TRBJ2-5 | TRBV28 | TRBD2 | CASSAGVMETQYF | TGTGCCAGCAGTGCGGGGGTCATGGAGACCCAGTACTTC
TRBJ2-1 | TRBV10-2 | - | CASSSLVAHEQFF | TGCGCCAGCAGTTCCTTGGTTGCACATGAGCAGTTCTTC
TRBJ1-3 | TRBV6-5 | - | CASRPDVFSGNTIYF | TGTGCCAGCAGACCCGACGTATTCTCTGGAAACACCATATATTTT
TRBJ1-1 | TRBV5-4 | - | CASSLGGTGEAFF | TGTGCCAGCAGCTTGGGAGGAACGGGTGAAGCTTTCTTT
TRBJ2-5 | TRBV6-1 | TRBD2 | CASSELAGGLETQYF | TGTGCCAGCAGTGAACTAGCGGGGGGGCTAGAGACCCAGTACTTC
TRBJ1-2 | TRBV4-3 | TRBD1 | CASSPGQGASYGYTF | TGCGCCAGCAGCCCCGGACAGGGGGCTTCGTATGGCTACACCTTC
TRBJ2-2 | TRBV7-9 | - | CASSATSTGELFF | TGTGCCAGCAGCGCAACTAGTACCGGGGAGCTGTTTTTT
TRBJ2-1 | TRBV14 | TRBD1 | CASSPGQGVNEQFF | TGTGCCAGCAGCCCAGGACAGGGTGTAAATGAGCAGTTCTTC
TRBJ1-3 | TRBV29-1 | - | CTRRNREAGNTIYF | TGCACCCGACGGAACAGGGAGGCTGGAAACACCATATATTTT
TRBJ2-1 | TRBV6-5 | TRBD1 | CASSYRDRDNEQFF | TGTGCCAGCAGTTACAGGGACAGGGACAATGAGCAGTTCTTC
TRBJ2-2 | TRBV23-1 | - | CASSQTRPNTGELFF | TGCGCCAGCAGTCAAACCCGACCTAACACCGGGGAGCTGTTTTTT
TRBJ2-1 | TRBV7-2 | - | CASSLQGSSYNEQFF | TGTGCCAGCAGCTTGCAGGGGTCCTCCTACAATGAGCAGTTCTTC
TRBJ2-2 | TRBV19 | TRBD2 | CASSPGLAATGELFF | TGTGCCAGTAGTCCTGGACTAGCCGCCACCGGGGAGCTGTTTTTT
TRBJ2-2 | TRBV30 | - | CAWSVPPTGELFF | TGTGCCTGGAGTGTACCTCCCACCGGGGAGCTGTTTTTT
TRBJ2-2 | TRBV5-4 | TRBD2 | CASSVNGGIRAGELFF | TGTGCCAGCAGCGTTAACGGGGGGATACGGGCCGGGGAGCTGTTTTTT
TRBJ2-5 | TRBV7-2 | - | CASSLSAVIRETQYF | TGTGCCAGCAGCTTGTCGGCCGTGATCCGAGAGACCCAGTACTTC